These 23 T cell receptor beta chains were all obtained from the same sample, sequenced in a study of cytomegalovirus exposure and HLA in healthy donors (dated by TCRdb to about 2017). The library was built by means of the immunoSEQ multiplex PCR assay. The multiplex PCR relied on a mix of 60 forward primers for TCR Vbeta segments and 13 reverse primers for TCR Jbeta segments. In TCRdb, the immuneACCESS table is reduced to in-frame sequences with V and J assigned. These tables do not hold every clone; where another copy was compared, an unresolved V gene accounts for under half, and the others remain unexplained. The sample yields over 85,000 clones; around 80% were counted once. The ten largest account for roughly 6.2% of the sample. Sequenced input: PBMCs. These receptors originate from a man in his thirties or forties in good health and CMV-seropositive.

This sequence joins TRBV4-1 and TRBJ2-7; D uncertain. Trimming removed 1 base at V and 3 bases at J, with 10 bases between. Germline CDR1 is MGHRA and CDR2 is YSYEKL. The CDR3 has 14 amino acids. CDR3 protein: CASSQVSTGYEQYF. The CDR3 DNA reads TGCGCCAGCAGCCAAGTCTCCACTGGCTACGAGCAGTACTTC.

This clone has more than one count but fewer than ten. The chain carries TRBV19 and TRBJ1-6; perhaps TRBD1 as D (5 bases). Germline V lookup: CDR1 LNHDA, CDR2 SQIVND (reference sequence). V lost 5 bases and J lost 9, with 14 bases in between. The CDR3 runs 14 residues. The CDR3, as DNA: TGTGCCAGTAGTGCCCCAGGGAACAGTTCACCCCTCCACTTT. Translation gives CASSAPGNSSPLHF.

This clone was seen more than once but under ten times. The chain joins TRBV21-1 to TRBJ1-5; no check of the table's D call, TRBD1, against the DNA was made. TRBV21-1 is designated a pseudogene. This CDR3 spans 17 amino acids. In DNA, the CDR3 is TGTGCCAGCAGCAAAGCCGGCCGGGACAGAGGCAATCAGCCCCAGCATTTT. Translation: CASSKAGRDRGNQPQHF.

The chain combines TRBV19 with TRBJ2-1; 7 bases align to TRBD1. The germline gives CDR1 LNHDA, CDR2 SQIVND (reference sequence). Losses at the gene ends were 6 bases for V and 7 bases for J; bases not matched to a gene: 6. This CDR3 is built from 13 residues. For the CDR3, the DNA is TGTGCCAGTAGCCTGGACAGGTATAATGAGCAGTTCTTC. Protein product: CASSLDRYNEQFF.

The chain couples TRBV10-1 to TRBJ1-2; D is undetermined. Trimming stripped 3 bases from V and 3 bases from J, with 5 bases between. The CDR3 length is 12 residues. In germline, CDR1 is WNHNN, CDR2 SYGVQD (reference sequence). In nucleotides, the CDR3 is TGCGCCAGCAGTGATTTAGACTATGGCTACACCTTC. It yields the protein CASSDLDYGYTF.

This chain uses TRBV19 with TRBJ2-1; 12 bases map to TRBD2. The V and J ends lost 1 base and 6 bases, in that order; junction bases with no gene match: 10. Germline loops: CDR1 LNHDA, CDR2 SQIVND (reference sequence). This CDR3 is built from 18 residues. The CDR3 loop is CASSIALTSGGPSNEQFF. CDR3 DNA: TGTGCCAGTAGTATAGCTCTGACTAGCGGGGGCCCGAGCAATGAGCAGTTCTTC.

The CDR3 loop reads CASSFPVSGGTPYEQYF. For the CDR3, the DNA is TGTGCCAGCAGCTTCCCCGTAAGCGGGGGAACTCCCTACGAGCAGTACTTC. The V call is TRBV7-8, the J call TRBJ2-5, with 8 nucleotides matching TRBD2. The DNA end favors TRBJ2-7, so the J call may be wrong. Looked up from germline, CDR1 is SGHVS and CDR2 is FQNEAQ. The CDR3 runs 17 residues.

There are a few counts of this clone. The chain links TRBV20-1 to TRBJ2-5, with unresolved D. CDR1 is DFQATT, CDR2 SNEGSKA, per germline (reference sequence). With 5 bases removed from V and 3 bases from J, the gap between germline ends came to 4 bases. This CDR3 has 10 residues. CDR3 in amino acids: CSAFKETQYF. Written as DNA, the CDR3 is TGCAGTGCTTTCAAAGAGACCCAGTACTTC.

The V call is TRBV7-9, the J call TRBJ2-7, with 7 bases identical to TRBD2. Trimming took 5 bases from V and 2 from J; bases not matched to a gene: 9. The CDR3 has 15 residues. Germline CDR1 is SEHNR and CDR2 is FQNEAQ (reference sequence). CDR3 protein: CASSPQLAFPYEQYF. The DNA of the CDR3 is TGTGCCAGCAGCCCGCAACTAGCGTTCCCCTACGAGCAGTACTTC. Variable domain in full (rest from reference TRBV7-9 and TRBJ2-7): DTGVSQNPRHKITKRGQNVTFRCDPISEHNRLYWYRQTLGQGPEFLTYFQNEAQLEKSRLLSDRFSAERPKGSFSTLEIQRTEQGDSAMYLCASSPQLAFPYEQYFGPGTRLTVT.

The chain carries TRBV2 and TRBJ2-2; a possible D gene is TRBD1 (6 bases). CDR3 length: 14 amino acids. V was trimmed by 3 bases and J by 7 bases, leaving 12 bases between them. The V gene's germline CDR1 is SNHLY and CDR2 FYNNEI. The CDR3 here is CASSEVRGVGELFF. In nucleotides, the CDR3 is TGTGCCAGCAGTGAGGTCAGGGGAGTCGGGGAGCTGTTTTTT.

This clone appeared a single time. J is TRBJ2-7 and V is TRBV4-2, with 7 bases aligning to TRBD2. Germline assignment: CDR1 LGHNA and CDR2 YNFKEQ. The CDR3 totals 17 residues. J was trimmed by 0 bases and V by 1 base; bases with no gene match: 9. The CDR3 region has the DNA TGTGCCAGCAGCCAAGCTTTTTCGGCGGGGGACTCCTACGAGCAGTACTTC. Its translation: CASSQAFSAGDSYEQYF.

The rearrangement links TRBV7-3 to TRBJ1-6; 9 nucleotides align to TRBD1. The germline V gene has CDR1 SGHTA and CDR2 FQGTGA. The CDR3 totals 15 residues. The junction had 3 bases not matched to a gene; V was cut back by 2 bases and J by 7 bases. CDR3 loop: CASSLGTGINSPLHF. The CDR3 DNA is TGTGCCAGCAGCTTAGGGACAGGGATCAATTCACCCCTCCACTTT.

The V call is TRBV9, the J call TRBJ1-4, with 9 nucleotides matching TRBD1. Unmatched junction bases numbered 7, after V lost 4 bases and J lost 6 bases. Germline V gene lookup returns CDR1 SGDLS and CDR2 YYNGEE. The CDR3 runs 15 residues. The CDR3 loop is CASSQRTGADEKLFF. CDR3 nucleotides: TGTGCCAGCAGCCAGAGGACAGGGGCCGATGAAAAACTGTTTTTT.

The chain couples TRBV10-1 to TRBJ2-7; D possibly corresponds to TRBD1 (6 bases). V dropped 0 bases and J dropped 5 bases, with 17 bases sitting between them. The germline gives CDR1 WNHNN, CDR2 SYGVQD (reference sequence). CDR3 length: 16 amino acids. CDR3 sequence: CASSESGSTGTHEQYF. The CDR3 nucleotides read TGCGCCAGCAGTGAGTCGGGTAGCACAGGGACCCACGAGCAGTACTTC.

The chain combines TRBV18 with TRBJ1-2; 7 nucleotides match TRBD1. The CDR3 runs to 16 residues. Germline V CDR1 and CDR2: KGHSH, LQKENI. Trimming at V came to 3 bases and at J to 4 bases, leaving 11 bases not matched to a gene. This CDR3 reads CASSPRQMTGPYGYTF. The CDR3 DNA reads TGTGCCAGCTCACCTAGACAGATGACAGGGCCCTATGGCTACACCTTC.

V is TRBV25-1 and J is TRBJ1-2; 11 bases fit TRBD1. The CDR3 has 14 residues. Germline CDR1 reads MGHDK; CDR2 reads SYGVNS. V gave up 5 bases and J gave up 4 bases; unmatched junction bases: 3. DNA for the CDR3: TGTGCCAGCAGTAGGACAGGGGGCCCCTATGGCTACACCTTC. Its protein product is CASSRTGGPYGYTF.

The CDR3 loop reads CASSLGGGQGMSEQFF. For the CDR3, the DNA is TGTGCCAGCAGCTTAGGAGGCGGACAGGGTATGAGTGAGCAGTTCTTC. This rearrangement joins TRBV7-3 to TRBJ2-1, with 8 bases matching TRBD1. The germline V gene encodes CDR1 SGHTA and CDR2 FQGTGA. J was trimmed by 9 bases and V by 2 bases; bases with no gene match: 12. The CDR3 consists of 16 residues.

The genes are TRBV13 and TRBJ1-1; the D is unclear. The V and J ends lost 0 bases and 0 bases respectively, with 5 bases between them. Germline V gene data show CDR1 as PRHDT and CDR2 as FYEKMQ (reference sequence). The CDR3 totals 14 residues. The CDR3 nucleotides read TGTGCCAGCAGCTTAGGGATAGTGAACACTGAAGCTTTCTTT. Translation: CASSLGIVNTEAFF.

The chain carries TRBV21-1 and TRBJ2-3; the D call in the table, TRBD1, was not verified against the DNA. TRBV21-1 is listed as a pseudogene. The CDR3 has 16 residues. DNA of the CDR3: TGTGCCAGCAGCAAAGGGGACAGACCTAGCACAGATACGCAGTATTTT. Translation: CASSKGDRPSTDTQYF.

The chain carries TRBV18 and TRBJ1-2; D unresolved. CDR3 length equals 14 residues. From germline, CDR1 is KGHSH and CDR2 LQKENI. V dropped 2 bases and J dropped 1 base, with 8 bases sitting between them. CDR3 loop: CASSPYADNYGYTF. The CDR3, as DNA: TGTGCCAGCTCACCATATGCAGATAACTATGGCTACACCTTC.

This clone was recorded only once. The chain joins TRBV7-3 to TRBJ2-2; the match to TRBD2 covers 12 bases. V gave up 4 bases and J gave up 5 bases; unmatched junction bases: 5. This CDR3 region has 16 residues. Germline assignment: CDR1 SGHTA and CDR2 FQGTGA. The CDR3, as DNA: TGTGCCAGCAGCTCAAGGACTAGCGGGGTTACCGGGGAGCTGTTTTTT. Residues: CASSSRTSGVTGELFF.

V gene TRBV30 combines with J gene TRBJ1-2, with 9 bases lining up with TRBD1. Germline lookup yields CDR1 GTSNPN and CDR2 SVGIG (reference sequence). Trimming cost V 5 bases and J 8 bases; bases outside gene matches: 6. This CDR3 spans 12 amino acids. CDR3 sequence: CAWVGDRAGYTF. The CDR3 DNA sequence: TGTGCCTGGGTGGGGGACAGGGCCGGCTACACCTTC.

This clone was seen just once. V is TRBV2 and J is TRBJ2-7; D is unclear. CDR3 length: 14 residues. Trimming took off 0 bases at V and 4 bases at J, with 10 bases between the two ends. The germline gives CDR1 SNHLY, CDR2 FYNNEI. The DNA for the CDR3 is TGTGCCAGCAGTGAAGCTAATTCCCGGTACGAGCAGTACTTC. It is translated as CASSEANSRYEQYF.